One sample yielded the 17 T cell receptor beta chains listed below, sequenced in a study of blood T cells in healthy people across ages. A second roughly 7 to 11 cycle PCR used barcoded and J-beta primers. In TCRdb, the 5' RACE reads were re-called with MiXCR into one record per CDR3 protein. The data show hundreds of thousands of distinct CDR3 sequences, with around a quarter seen just once and 9.4% held by the top ten. These data also featured in a second study, about T cells of mothers and their children.

Sequencing input: blood. These receptors were collected from a boy aged 5-17 years in good health.

This clonotype was seen only a few times. The V gene is TRBV12-3 or TRBV12-4, the J gene TRBJ1-5, with D perhaps TRBD1 (6 bases). The V and J ends lost 6 bases and 3 bases respectively, with 12 bases between them. This CDR3 has 14 amino acids. CDR3 residues: CASSLQGPNQPQHF. The CDR3 DNA reads TGTGCCAGCAGCTTACAGGGACCCAATCAGCCCCAGCATTTT.

This chain uses TRBV29-1 with TRBJ2-3; weak D call: TRBD2 (5 bases). The CDR3 contains 15 residues. CDR1 and CDR2 from the germline V gene are SQVTM and ANQGSEA. V dropped 5 bases and J dropped 2 bases, with 17 bases sitting between them. The CDR3 loop reads CSVTDTGIITDTQYF. For the CDR3, the DNA is TGCAGCGTTACTGACACCGGGATTATCACAGATACGCAGTATTTT.

V is TRBV20-1 and J is TRBJ2-1; 8 bases map to TRBD2. Per the germline V gene, CDR1 is DFQATT and CDR2 is SNEGSKA (reference sequence). The V segment lost 3 bases and the J segment 7 bases; nucleotides outside the gene matches: 11. The CDR3 totals 15 residues. CDR3 coding DNA: TGCAGTGCTAGTGGCGGGACTAGAGTGTATAATGAGCAGTTCTTC. Translation gives CSASGGTRVYNEQFF.

This clonotype was seen more than once but under ten times. The chain has TRBV5-1 and TRBJ2-5, with 7 bases that match TRBD1. The J call may be faulty, since TRBJ2-1 better matches the DNA end. The V gene's germline CDR1 is SGHRS and CDR2 YFSETQ. This CDR3 spans 15 amino acids. This CDR3 is CASSSWTGTYNEQFF. The CDR3 bases are TGCGCCAGCAGCTCCTGGACAGGAACCTACAATGAGCAGTTCTTC.

This chain links TRBV20-1 with TRBJ2-5; possibly TRBD2 for D (6 bases). The CDR3 is 15 amino acids. Germline V gives CDR1 DFQATT, CDR2 SNEGSKA (reference sequence). V gave up 0 bases and J gave up 11 bases, with 22 bases separating them. The CDR3 nucleotides read TGCAGTGCTAGAGATCGAATAGCGGCAGGCGGTGAGCAGTACTTC. Amino acid sequence: CSARDRIAAGGEQYF.

This clonotype was counted a few times. The rearrangement joins TRBV12-3 or TRBV12-4 to TRBJ1-4, with unresolved D. Trimming took 2 bases from V and 4 from J, leaving 17 bases between them. This CDR3 has 17 residues. DNA for the CDR3: TGTGCCAGCAGTTTATCCCTGGACGGCTTCATTAATGAAAAACTGTTTTTT. The encoded protein is CASSLSLDGFINEKLFF.

The V gene is TRBV20-1, the J gene TRBJ2-5, with TRBD2 matching 7 bases. Germline V gene data show CDR1 as DFQATT and CDR2 as SNEGSKA (reference sequence). V lost 8 bases to trimming and J lost 0 bases; unmatched junction nucleotides: 12. The CDR3 spans 15 residues. CDR3 nucleotides: TGCAGTTTTCAAACGGGGGGTTCGTACCAAGAGACCCAGTACTTC. Protein product: CSFQTGGSYQETQYF.

The chain has TRBV10-3 and TRBJ2-7; 7 nucleotides align to TRBD2. The V gene's germline CDR1 is ENHRY and CDR2 SYGVKD. Germline trimming cut 7 bases from V and 2 bases from J; bases unmatched to any gene: 2. CDR3 length equals 12 residues. CDR3 DNA sequence: TGTGCCATCAAAGCGGGAACCTACGAGCAGTACTTC. Translation gives CAIKAGTYEQYF.

This chain connects TRBV13 to TRBJ2-1, with 9 bases identical to TRBD2. Germline values: CDR1 PRHDT, CDR2 FYEKMQ (reference sequence). The CDR3 loop spans 15 amino acids. After removal of 2 bases from V and 7 bases from J, the junction contained 6 bases not matched to a gene. This CDR3 reads CASSLSGRSWNEQFF. DNA for the CDR3: TGTGCCAGCAGCTTAAGCGGGAGGTCTTGGAATGAGCAGTTCTTC.

This clonotype was recorded at least ten times. The V gene is TRBV7-9, the J gene TRBJ2-5, with 10 nucleotides matching TRBD2. The CDR3 runs to 17 residues. The germline V gene has CDR1 SEHNR and CDR2 FQNEAQ (reference sequence). Trimming at V came to 4 bases and at J to 4 bases, leaving 12 bases not matched to a gene. CDR3 loop: CASSSGWGTSEGETQYF. CDR3 bases: TGTGCCAGCAGCTCCGGTTGGGGGACTAGCGAGGGAGAGACCCAGTACTTC.

CDR3 in DNA: TGTGCCAGCAGCGTAGTTGTCAGGGGGACCTACGAGCAGTACTTC. Residues: CASSVVVRGTYEQYF. The rearrangement joins TRBV9 to TRBJ2-5, with 7 bases lining up with TRBD1. The last part of the DNA fits TRBJ2-7 better; the J call may be wrong. The CDR3 has 15 residues. Germline V gene lookup returns CDR1 SGDLS and CDR2 YYNGEE.

There are a few counts of this clonotype. The chain carries TRBV2 and TRBJ2-4, with 10 bases matching TRBD2. Per the germline V gene, CDR1 is SNHLY and CDR2 is FYNNEI. There are 19 residues in the CDR3. Trimming cost V 2 bases and J 3 bases; bases outside gene matches: 13. The CDR3 coding sequence is TGTGCCAGCAGTGAATGGCTAGCGGGAGTTAGGAAGGGCAAAAACATTCAGTACTTC. Encoded protein: CASSEWLAGVRKGKNIQYF.

The CDR3 protein is CASSLERPAGDNEQFF. For the CDR3, the DNA is TGCGCCAGCAGCTTGGAACGACCCGCGGGGGACAATGAGCAGTTCTTC. J is TRBJ2-1 and V is TRBV5-1; 7 bases map to TRBD2. This CDR3 is built from 16 residues. CDR1 SGHRS and CDR2 YFSETQ come from the germline V gene. V shed 0 bases and J 5 bases; nucleotides not matched to a gene: 8.

This chain joins TRBV11-3 and TRBJ2-2; maybe TRBD1 (5 bases). V lost 5 bases and J lost 0, with 13 bases in between. This CDR3 region has 16 residues. The germline CDR1 and CDR2 sequences are SGHNT and YENEEA. The CDR3 is CASSPGQGSNTGELFF. DNA of the CDR3: TGTGCCAGCAGCCCGGGCCAGGGTTCGAACACCGGGGAGCTGTTTTTT. The complete variable domain, with remaining parts taken from reference TRBV11-3 and TRBJ2-2, reads EAGVVQSPRYKIIEKKQPVAFWCNPISGHNTLYWYLQNLGQGPELLIRYENEEAVDDSQLPKDRFSAERLKGVDSTLKIQPAELGDSAVYLCASSPGQGSNTGELFFGEGSRLTVL.

The DNA of the CDR3 is TGTGCCAGCAGCCCACCAGAGATCTACGAGCAGTACTTC. Amino acid sequence: CASSPPEIYEQYF. The V gene is TRBV7-6, the J gene TRBJ2-7; D unresolved. With 5 bases removed from V and 3 bases from J, the gap between germline ends came to 11 bases. The CDR3 loop spans 13 amino acids. Germline V gene lookup returns CDR1 SGHVS and CDR2 FNYEAQ.

This clonotype appeared a few times. The chain joins TRBV25-1 to TRBJ2-5, with 8 bases lining up with TRBD1. This CDR3 contains 13 residues. Germline CDR1 reads MGHDK; CDR2 reads SYGVNS. J was trimmed by 6 bases and V by 6 bases; bases with no gene match: 6. CDR3 DNA: TGTGCCAGCAGAGGGACAGGCGACCAGACCCAGTACTTC. This encodes CASRGTGDQTQYF.

This clonotype was found a few times. The rearrangement uses TRBV27 and TRBJ1-4, with D possibly being TRBD1 (6 bases). Germline V CDR1 and CDR2: MNHEY, SMNVEV (reference sequence). V was pared by 5 bases and J by 4 bases, with 17 bases between. There are 16 residues in the CDR3. The CDR3 coding sequence is TGTGCCAGCAGTGCGGAGAACAGGGCTGGTAATGAAAAACTGTTTTTT. This gives the protein CASSAENRAGNEKLFF.